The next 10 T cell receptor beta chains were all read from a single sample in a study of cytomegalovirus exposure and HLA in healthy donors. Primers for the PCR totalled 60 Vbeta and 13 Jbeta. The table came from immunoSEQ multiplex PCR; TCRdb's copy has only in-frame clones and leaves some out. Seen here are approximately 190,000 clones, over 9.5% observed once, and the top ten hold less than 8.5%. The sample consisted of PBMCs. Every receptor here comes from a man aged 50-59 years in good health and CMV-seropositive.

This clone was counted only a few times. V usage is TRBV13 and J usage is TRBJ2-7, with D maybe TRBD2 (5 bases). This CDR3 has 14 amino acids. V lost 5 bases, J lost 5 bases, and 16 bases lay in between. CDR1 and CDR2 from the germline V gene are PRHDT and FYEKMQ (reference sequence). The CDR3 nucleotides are TGTGCCAGCAGCGAGCAGCGCATGAGGGACGAGCAGTACTTC. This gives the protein CASSEQRMRDEQYF.

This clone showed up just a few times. In nucleotides, the CDR3 is TGTGCCAGCAGCCAAGGAAGCGGCATGAACACTGAAGCTTTCTTT. Its translation is CASSQGSGMNTEAFF. The V call is TRBV14, the J call TRBJ1-1; no clear D gene. Germline V CDR1 and CDR2: SGHDN, FVKESK. The CDR3 runs to 15 residues. Trimming took off 1 base at V and 0 bases at J, with 9 bases between the two ends. The variable domain in full, with the rest retrieved from reference TRBV14 and TRBJ1-1, is EAGVTQFPSHSVIEKGQTVTLRCDPISGHDNLYWYRRVMGKEIKFLLHFVKESKQDESGMPNNRFLAERTGGTYSTLKVQPAELEDSGVYFCASSQGSGMNTEAFFGQGTRLTVV.

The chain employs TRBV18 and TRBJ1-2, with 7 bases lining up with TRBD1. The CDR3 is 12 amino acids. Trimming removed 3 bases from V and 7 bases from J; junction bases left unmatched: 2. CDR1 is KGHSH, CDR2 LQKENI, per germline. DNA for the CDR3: TGTGCCAGCTCACCCCGACAGGGTGGCTACACCTTC. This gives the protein CASSPRQGGYTF.

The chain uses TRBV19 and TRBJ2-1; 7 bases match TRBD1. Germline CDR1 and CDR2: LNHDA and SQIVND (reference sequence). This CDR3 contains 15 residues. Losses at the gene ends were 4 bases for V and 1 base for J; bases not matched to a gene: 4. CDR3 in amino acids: CASSTTGNSYNEQFF. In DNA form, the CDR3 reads TGTGCCAGTAGTACGACAGGGAATTCCTACAATGAGCAGTTCTTC.

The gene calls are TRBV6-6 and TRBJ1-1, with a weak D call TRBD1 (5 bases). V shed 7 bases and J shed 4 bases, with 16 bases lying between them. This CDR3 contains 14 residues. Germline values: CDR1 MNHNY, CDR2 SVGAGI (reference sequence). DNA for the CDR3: TGTGCCAGCACCCTCCGGGGGGGACCCACTGAAGCTTTCTTT. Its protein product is CASTLRGGPTEAFF.

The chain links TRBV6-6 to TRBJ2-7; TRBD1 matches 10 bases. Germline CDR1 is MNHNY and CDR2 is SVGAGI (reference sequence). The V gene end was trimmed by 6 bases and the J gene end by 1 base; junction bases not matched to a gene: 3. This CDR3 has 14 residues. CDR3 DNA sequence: TGTGCCAGCAGCCGGGACAGGGGATCCTACGAGCAGTACTTC. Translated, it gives CASSRDRGSYEQYF.

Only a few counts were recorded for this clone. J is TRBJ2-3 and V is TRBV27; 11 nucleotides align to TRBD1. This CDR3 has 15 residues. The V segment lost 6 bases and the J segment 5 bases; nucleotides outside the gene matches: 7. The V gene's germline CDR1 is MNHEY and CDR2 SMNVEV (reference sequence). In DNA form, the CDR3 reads TGTGCCAGCAGCTCGGGACAGGGGGTCAAAGATACGCAGTATTTT. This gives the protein CASSSGQGVKDTQYF.

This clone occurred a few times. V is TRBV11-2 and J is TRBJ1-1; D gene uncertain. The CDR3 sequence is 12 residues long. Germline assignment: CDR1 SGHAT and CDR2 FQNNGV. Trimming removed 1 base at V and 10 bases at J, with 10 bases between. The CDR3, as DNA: TGTGCCAGCAGCTTAGTGGCCAGTGGAGCTTTCTTT. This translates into CASSLVASGAFF.

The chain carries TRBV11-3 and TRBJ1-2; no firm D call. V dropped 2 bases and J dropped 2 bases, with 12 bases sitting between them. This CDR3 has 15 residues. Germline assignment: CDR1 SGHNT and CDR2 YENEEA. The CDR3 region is CASSLSSGFNYGYTF. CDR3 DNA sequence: TGTGCCAGCAGCTTATCATCCGGGTTCAACTATGGCTACACCTTC.

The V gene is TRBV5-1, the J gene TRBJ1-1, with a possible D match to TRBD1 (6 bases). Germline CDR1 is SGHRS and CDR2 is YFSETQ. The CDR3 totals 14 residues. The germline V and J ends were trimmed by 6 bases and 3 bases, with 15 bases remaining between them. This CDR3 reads CASTKGGRDTEAFF. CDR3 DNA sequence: TGCGCCAGCACCAAGGGGGGGCGGGACACTGAAGCTTTCTTT.